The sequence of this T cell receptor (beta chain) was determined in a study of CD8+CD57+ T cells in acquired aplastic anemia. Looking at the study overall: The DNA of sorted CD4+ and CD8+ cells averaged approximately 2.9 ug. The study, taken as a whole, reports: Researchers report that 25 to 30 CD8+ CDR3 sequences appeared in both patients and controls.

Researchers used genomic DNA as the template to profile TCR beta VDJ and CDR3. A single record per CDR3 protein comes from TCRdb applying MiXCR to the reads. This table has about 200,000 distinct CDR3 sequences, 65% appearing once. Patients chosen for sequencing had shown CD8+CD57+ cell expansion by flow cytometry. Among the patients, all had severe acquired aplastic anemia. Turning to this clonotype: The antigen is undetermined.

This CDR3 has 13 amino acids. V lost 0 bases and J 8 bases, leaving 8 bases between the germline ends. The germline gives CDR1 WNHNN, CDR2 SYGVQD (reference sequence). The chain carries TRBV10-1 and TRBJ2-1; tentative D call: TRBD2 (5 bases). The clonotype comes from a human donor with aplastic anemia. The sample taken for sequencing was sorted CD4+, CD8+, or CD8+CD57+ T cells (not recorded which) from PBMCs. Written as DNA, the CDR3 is TGCGCCAGCAGTGAGTCAGGAGGCTATGAGCAGTTCTTC. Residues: CASSESGGYEQFF.